One sample yielded the 19 T cell receptor beta chains listed below, sequenced in a study of PD-1 blockade in classical Hodgkin lymphoma. Brentuximab vedotin exposure varied among the patients, all of whom had relapsed after autologous stem cell transplantation. Sequencing used immunoSEQ multiplex PCR; TCRdb keeps in-frame clones, though not all of them. The profile shows over 25,000 clones, roughly 70% of them singletons. The sequenced sample was peripheral blood mononuclear cells (PBMCs), obtained before the second cycle of nivolumab. The source is a human donor with classical Hodgkin lymphoma.

This chain links TRBV27 with TRBJ2-4, with D unresolved. Germline V CDR1 and CDR2: MNHEY, SMNVEV (reference sequence). Trimming pared 5 bases from V and 6 bases from J, leaving 11 bases between. The CDR3 has 13 amino acids. CDR3 loop: CASSNWGINIQYF. CDR3 DNA: TGTGCCAGCAGTAACTGGGGAATAAACATTCAGTACTTC.

This clone was picked up one time. J is TRBJ1-1 and V is TRBV18; D possibly corresponds to TRBD1 (5 bases). In germline, CDR1 is KGHSH, CDR2 LQKENI. V was clipped by 4 bases and J by 2 bases, with 8 bases between them. This CDR3 spans 13 amino acids. CDR3 DNA sequence: TGTGCCAGCTCACAGGGGTATAACACTGAAGCTTTCTTT. It encodes CASSQGYNTEAFF.

The genes are TRBV6-5 and TRBJ2-5; D ambiguous. Germline V gives CDR1 MNHEY, CDR2 SVGAGI. This CDR3 contains 13 residues. The V end was cut by 0 bases, the J end by 3 bases, with 5 bases between. CDR3 sequence reads: CASSYSWKETQYF. For the CDR3, the DNA is TGTGCCAGCAGTTACTCTTGGAAAGAGACCCAGTACTTC.

This clone occurred a few times. The CDR3 coding sequence is TGTGCCAGCACCGGGAGTACTGGGTATAATTCACCCCTCCACTTT. This encodes CASTGSTGYNSPLHF. The chain has TRBV7-9 and TRBJ1-6; no clear D. Trimming cost V 7 bases and J 4 bases, with 14 bases left between them. Germline V lookup: CDR1 SEHNR, CDR2 FQNEAQ (reference sequence). The CDR3 sequence is 15 residues long.

This clone was detected many times. The chain carries TRBV19 and TRBJ2-4, with D perhaps matching TRBD1 (5 bases). This CDR3 is built from 12 residues. Germline lookup yields CDR1 LNHDA and CDR2 SQIVND (reference sequence). The ends were cut back, 9 bases at V and 9 bases at J, with 15 bases in the middle. The CDR3 here is CARSWGASIQYF. For the CDR3, the DNA is TGTGCCAGATCCTGGGGCGCCAGCATTCAGTACTTC.

V gene TRBV4-1 combines with J gene TRBJ2-5; D remains ambiguous. The CDR3 is 15 amino acids. Trimming shortened V by 0 bases and J by 5 bases, and 13 bases separated the two germline ends. CDR1 MGHRA and CDR2 YSYEKL come from the germline V gene. The CDR3 loop reads CASSQEARLVETQYF. As DNA, the CDR3 is TGCGCCAGCAGCCAAGAGGCACGTCTGGTCGAGACCCAGTACTTC.

This chain links TRBV6-1 with TRBJ2-7; D is unclear. The CDR3 loop spans 12 amino acids. CDR1 MNHNS and CDR2 SASEGT come from the germline V gene. Trimming took off 6 bases at V and 2 bases at J, with 8 bases between the two ends. The CDR3 protein is CASRDDPYEQYV. The CDR3 region has the DNA TGTGCCAGCAGGGACGACCCCTACGAGCAGTACGTC.

The rearrangement uses TRBV2 and TRBJ2-3, with 9 bases that match TRBD2. The CDR3 loop spans 13 amino acids. From germline, CDR1 is SNHLY and CDR2 FYNNEI. The junction had 6 bases not matched to a gene; V was cut back by 9 bases and J by 5 bases. The DNA of the CDR3 is TGTGCCAGTTGTCTAGCGGGGCTAGATACGCAGTATTTT. Translating gives CASCLAGLDTQYF. Filled out from reference TRBV2 and TRBJ2-3, the complete variable domain reads EPEVTQTPSHQVTQMGQEVILRCVPISNHLYFYWYRQILGQKVEFLVSFYNNEISEKSEIFDDQFSVERPDGSNFTLKIRSTKLEDSAMYFCASCLAGLDTQYFGPGTRLTVL.

The V and J genes are TRBV10-1 and TRBJ2-2, with D unclear. Germline CDR1 reads WNHNN; CDR2 reads SYGVQD (reference sequence). Trimming took 8 bases from V and 7 from J, leaving 14 bases between them. This CDR3 comprises 13 residues. CDR3 amino acids: CASGSVPGGELFF. The CDR3 DNA follows: TGCGCCAGCGGCTCGGTGCCGGGCGGGGAGCTGTTTTTT.

The chain couples TRBV6-5 to TRBJ2-5; no firm D call. With 2 bases removed from V and 5 bases from J, the gap between germline ends came to 9 bases. The CDR3 sequence is 13 residues long. The germline CDR1 and CDR2 sequences are MNHEY and SVGAGI. Here the CDR3 DNA reads TGTGCCAGCAGTTACCACGCACAGGAGACCCAGTACTTC. Protein product: CASSYHAQETQYF.

The V gene is TRBV28, the J gene TRBJ1-4; TRBD1 might be the D (6 bases). V lost 3 bases, J lost 3 bases, and 23 bases lay in between. The CDR3 has 19 amino acids. From germline, CDR1 is MDHEN and CDR2 SYDVKM. For the CDR3, the DNA is TGTGCCAGCAGTTTCACACTCCCAGGGGATTCGGCGCCTAATGAAAAACTGTTTTTT. It yields the protein CASSFTLPGDSAPNEKLFF.

The count of this clone is one. The chain is built from TRBV4-1 and TRBJ2-2; D is tentatively TRBD1 or TRBD2 (6 bases each). Germline CDR1 MGHRA, CDR2 YSYEKL. V lost 0 bases to trimming and J lost 4 bases, with 12 bases between them. The CDR3 covers 16 residues. CDR3 protein: CASSQDPGEVTGELFF. CDR3 bases: TGCGCCAGCAGCCAAGACCCAGGGGAGGTCACCGGGGAGCTGTTTTTT.

V usage is TRBV6-1 and J usage is TRBJ1-2; D gene uncertain. The V gene lost 2 bases and the J gene lost 8 bases, with 21 bases spanning the gap. CDR1 and CDR2 (germline): MNHNS, SASEGT. This CDR3 has 16 residues. The CDR3 coding sequence is TGTGCCAGCAGTGAAAGGCCGATAGAACATCTTTGGGGCTACACCTTC. It codes for CASSERPIEHLWGYTF.

V is TRBV7-2 and J is TRBJ2-7, with TRBD1 identical over 8 bases. From germline, CDR1 is SGHTA and CDR2 FQGNSA. After removal of 3 bases from V and 0 bases from J, the junction contained 4 bases not matched to a gene. CDR3 size: 15 residues. The CDR3 DNA sequence: TGTGCCAGCAGCTTCCGGGACAGGAGCTCCTACGAGCAGTACTTC. Protein sequence: CASSFRDRSSYEQYF.

This clone has more than one count but fewer than ten. The sample contains more than one DNA sequence encoding this CDR3. The chain recombines TRBV4-3 with TRBJ1-2; D is perhaps TRBD1 (5 bases). Trimming removed 0 bases at V and 4 bases at J, with 9 bases between. The CDR3 contains 14 residues. Germline V gene data show CDR1 as LGHNA and CDR2 as YSLEER. CDR3 residues: CASSQDRGSYGYTF. CDR3 bases: TGCGCCAGCAGCCAAGATAGGGGATCCTATGGCTACACCTTC.

The rearrangement joins TRBV15 to TRBJ2-3, with D uncertain. Germline CDR1 and CDR2: LNHNV and YYDKDF (reference sequence). The CDR3 totals 15 residues. The germline V and J ends were trimmed by 0 bases and 0 bases, with 7 bases remaining between them. CDR3 sequence: CATSRDGASTDTQYF. CDR3 in DNA: TGTGCCACCAGCAGAGATGGCGCGAGCACAGATACGCAGTATTTT.

This clone was found once. The rearrangement uses TRBV7-6 and TRBJ1-6, with D hard to call. CDR3 length: 14 amino acids. Germline V gives CDR1 SGHVS, CDR2 FNYEAQ. The V and J ends lost 5 bases and 7 bases respectively, with 12 bases between them. CDR3 sequence (DNA): TGTGCCAGCAGCGGCCATTCTGAGAATTCACCCCTCCACTTT. As protein: CASSGHSENSPLHF.

The chain joins TRBV28 to TRBJ2-4; no clear D gene. Per germline, CDR1 MDHEN and CDR2 SYDVKM. This CDR3 has 14 amino acids. Trimming removed 4 bases from V and 9 bases from J, with 16 bases in between. The CDR3 loop reads CASSSSVPLTIQYF. CDR3 nucleotides: TGTGCCAGCAGTTCCTCGGTCCCTCTAACCATTCAGTACTTC.

The chain has TRBV28 and TRBJ2-6, with D maybe TRBD1 (6 bases). The CDR3 totals 15 residues. The ends were cut back, 7 bases at V and 4 bases at J, with 14 bases in the middle. CDR1 and CDR2 from the germline V gene are MDHEN and SYDVKM. The CDR3 spells CASTRTGTGANVLTF. CDR3 DNA sequence: TGTGCCAGCACAAGAACCGGGACAGGGGCCAACGTCCTGACTTTC.